Listed here are 10 T cell receptor beta chains from one sample, sequenced in a study of radiotherapy plus CTLA-4 blockade in lung cancer. The data were produced by immunoSEQ multiplex PCR, yet TCRdb's version contains in-frame clones alone and is incomplete. The data hold approximately 85,000 clones, with around 81% observed a single time. The starting material was peripheral blood, obtained from a patient treated with radiotherapy plus ipilimumab. The receptors derive from a human donor with non-small cell lung cancer that progressed on radiotherapy plus ipilimumab.

V is TRBV5-6 and J is TRBJ1-1; D may be TRBD1 (6 bases). With 4 bases removed from V and 5 bases from J, the gap between germline ends came to 18 bases. The CDR3 length is 15 residues. Germline CDR1 SGHDT, CDR2 YYEEEE. The CDR3 DNA reads TGTGCCAGCAGCCCCTGGGGGCAGGGGCGGACTGAAGCTTTCTTT. It encodes CASSPWGQGRTEAFF.

The rearrangement links TRBV13 to TRBJ1-1; 10 nucleotides agree with TRBD1. The CDR3 contains 15 residues. Germline-derived CDR1 and CDR2 are PRHDT and FYEKMQ (reference sequence). V shed 3 bases and J 11 bases; nucleotides not matched to a gene: 12. Written as DNA, the CDR3 is TGTGCCAGCAGCTTGGGGGACAGGGGAGCGATGGGGGCTTTCTTT. As protein: CASSLGDRGAMGAFF.

V gene TRBV5-5 combines with J gene TRBJ2-3; D perhaps matches TRBD1 (5 bases). Germline CDR1 and CDR2: SGHKS and YYEKEE (reference sequence). The V end lost 4 bases, the J end lost 2 bases, and 14 bases lay between the germline ends. The CDR3 is made up of 15 amino acids. CDR3 nucleotide sequence: TGTGCCAGCAGCACGGAACAGGCGCTCACAGATACGCAGTATTTT. Translating it yields CASSTEQALTDTQYF.

This chain links TRBV11-3 with TRBJ2-1; 8 bases map to TRBD1. V was clipped by 3 bases and J by 2 bases; unmatched bases: 3. This CDR3 has 15 amino acids. Germline-derived CDR1 and CDR2 are SGHNT and YENEEA. CDR3 residues: CASSFGQGAYNEQFF. The CDR3 nucleotides are TGTGCCAGCAGCTTCGGACAGGGAGCCTACAATGAGCAGTTCTTC.

The chain joins TRBV29-1 to TRBJ1-2; 8 bases fit TRBD1. Losses at the gene ends were 3 bases for V and 7 bases for J; bases not matched to a gene: 4. Germline V gives CDR1 SQVTM, CDR2 ANQGSEA. This CDR3 spans 12 amino acids. CDR3 DNA sequence: TGCAGCGTTGATTCCAGGGGGCTTGGCTACACCTTC. Encoded protein: CSVDSRGLGYTF.

The chain employs TRBV1 and TRBJ2-7; the table assigns TRBD2, which was not confirmed against the DNA. TRBV1 is recorded as a pseudogene. This CDR3 comprises 19 residues. The CDR3 here is CTSSQDGGTSGSAPYEQYF. The CDR3 DNA reads as TGCACCAGCAGCCAAGATGGTGGGACTAGCGGGTCGGCGCCCTACGAGCAGTACTTC.

This clone was recorded once. The chain combines TRBV4-1 with TRBJ2-2; the match to TRBD2 covers 7 bases. V gave up 1 base and J gave up 7 bases; unmatched junction bases: 6. Germline-derived CDR1 and CDR2 are MGHRA and YSYEKL. The CDR3 totals 15 residues. CDR3 sequence (DNA): TGCGCCAGCAGCCAAGGCCGACTAGCTGGCGGGGAGCTGTTTTTT. It is translated as CASSQGRLAGGELFF.

This clone was recorded only once. The rearrangement uses TRBV4-2 and TRBJ2-7; TRBD2 matches at 15 bases. Germline trimming cut 3 bases from V and 9 bases from J; bases unmatched to any gene: 9. The CDR3 is 16 residues long. Germline loops: CDR1 LGHNA, CDR2 YNFKEQ. In DNA form, the CDR3 reads TGTGCCAGCAGCCAGGAATGGACTAGCGGGGGGGGTGTGCAGTACTTC. The encoded protein is CASSQEWTSGGGVQYF.

Comment on this clone: Distinct nucleotide sequences in the sample also encode this CDR3. The chain links TRBV5-1 to TRBJ2-1; TRBD2 matches 10 bases. Germline values: CDR1 SGHRS, CDR2 YFSETQ. The junction had 1 base not matched to a gene; V was cut back by 4 bases and J by 0 bases. The CDR3 runs 15 residues. Here the CDR3 DNA reads TGCGCCAGCAGCCCTAGCGGGGGCTCCTACAATGAGCAGTTCTTC. Protein product: CASSPSGGSYNEQFF. Full variable domain (rest looked up from reference TRBV5-1 and TRBJ2-1): KAGVTQTPRYLIKTRGQQVTLSCSPISGHRSVSWYQQTPGQGLQFLFEYFSETQRNKGNFPGRFSGRQFSNSRSEMNVSTLELGDSALYLCASSPSGGSYNEQFFGPGTRLTVL.

This clone occurred a few times. This sequence joins TRBV9 and TRBJ2-7, with 9 nucleotides matching TRBD2. The CDR3 has 15 residues. In germline, CDR1 is SGDLS, CDR2 YYNGEE. With V trimmed by 3 bases and J by 4 bases, 8 bases remained unmatched. In DNA, the CDR3 is TGTGCCAGCAGCGCTGTAGCGGGAGAGGCATACGAGCAGTACTTC. Translating gives CASSAVAGEAYEQYF.